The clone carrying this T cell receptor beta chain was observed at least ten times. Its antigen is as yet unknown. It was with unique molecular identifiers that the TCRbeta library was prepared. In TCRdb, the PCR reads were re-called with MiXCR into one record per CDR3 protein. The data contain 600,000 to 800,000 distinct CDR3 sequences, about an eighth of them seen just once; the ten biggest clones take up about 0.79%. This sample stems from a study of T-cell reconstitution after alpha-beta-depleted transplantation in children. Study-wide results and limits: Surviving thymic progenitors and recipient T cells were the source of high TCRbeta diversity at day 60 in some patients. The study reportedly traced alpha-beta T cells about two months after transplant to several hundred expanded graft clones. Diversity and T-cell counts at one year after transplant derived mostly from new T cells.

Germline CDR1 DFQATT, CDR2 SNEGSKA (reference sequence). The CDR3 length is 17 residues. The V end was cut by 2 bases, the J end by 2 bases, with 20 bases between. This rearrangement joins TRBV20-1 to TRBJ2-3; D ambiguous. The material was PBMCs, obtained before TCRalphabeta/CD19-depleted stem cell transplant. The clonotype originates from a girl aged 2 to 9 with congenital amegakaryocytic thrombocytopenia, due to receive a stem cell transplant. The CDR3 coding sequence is TGCAGTGCTAGAAAGTCTCTCGCGGCGCGTATCACAGATACGCAGTATTTT. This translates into CSARKSLAARITDTQYF.